This TCR beta chain was captured by sequencing in a study of CD8 T cells in ankylosing spondylitis (dated by TCRdb to between 2016 and 2019). About the study as a whole: T cell receptor beta repertoires were profiled in healthy donors and ankylosing spondylitis patients so that disease-linked TCR variants could be found. The full study cohort was made up of about 24 ankylosing spondylitis patients and 108 healthy donors. Peripheral blood was sampled, and synovial fluid was also collected from ankylosing spondylitis patients.

This sample was sequenced with an Illumina HiSeq 2500. TCR beta libraries were prepared by quantitative 5'-RACE with molecular barcodes. On the study's bioinformatics: To identify disease-linked TCR variants, a new computational method was used, one built on a probabilistic model of VDJ rearrangement. The public reads were reprocessed in TCRdb via fastp at Q25 and MiXCR, keeping in-frame beta chains. Rows with a matching CDR3 protein are joined into one entry that keeps the most common DNA and genes. These V and J calls are TCRdb output, not the study's own analysis. In this sample the table shows hundreds of thousands of distinct CDR3 sequences, around 21% of which occur a single time. The biggest ten clones account for 3.5% of the sample. This clonotype showed up just a few times. Its antigen is not yet known. Base qualities are not provided; no much larger clone lies one nucleotide away. The paper as a whole reports these results and caveats: Some TCR beta motif variants had previously been reported in synovial fluid and blood of reactive arthritis patients, which suggested common disease-initiation mechanisms. Significant enrichment of the disease-linked clones was reported in matched synovial fluid samples from ankylosing spondylitis patients. A CD8+ phenotype was shown by the disease-linked clones, which were found at relatively low frequencies in peripheral blood. A TCR beta motif of about 8 highly homologous amino acid variants appeared characteristic of blood from ankylosing spondylitis patients.

The TCR was taken from a female donor with ankylosing spondylitis or in good health (not recorded which). Sequencing used blood, either unsorted or a sorted T cell fraction (not recorded which).

The CDR3: CASSPGRREWENEQFF. The DNA sequence follows: TGTGCCAGCAGCCCCGGGAGGCGGGAGTGGGAAAATGAGCAGTTCTTC. Recombination linked TRBV7-9 to TRBJ2-1; a stretch of 7 junction bases matches TRBD2. Looking up the germline V gene (reference sequence) yields CDR1 SEHNR and CDR2 FQNEAQ. The CDR3 spans 16 residues, from the cysteine through the phenylalanine. Of all the DNA, just the CDR3 is kept, 48 bases in frame from base 1. Germline trimming: 5 bases from V, 7 bases from J; junction bases outside gene matches: 14. The full variable domain, with segments outside the CDR3 supplied by the reference TRBV7-9 and TRBJ2-1 proteins, appears as DTGVSQNPRHKITKRGQNVTFRCDPISEHNRLYWYRQTLGQGPEFLTYFQNEAQLEKSRLLSDRFSAERPKGSFSTLEIQRTEQGDSAMYLCASSPGRREWENEQFFGPGTRLTVL.